This T cell receptor beta chain was observed in a study of T cell responses to AZD1222 COVID-19 vaccine. The table came from immunoSEQ multiplex PCR; TCRdb's copy has only in-frame clones and leaves some out. The top ten clones hold roughly 6% of a sample with 95,000 to 110,000 clones, around nine tenths of them seen once. There are 13 residues in the CDR3. Germline V gene data show CDR1 as PRHDT and CDR2 as FYEKMQ (reference sequence). V gave up 8 bases and J gave up 2 bases, with 12 bases separating them. This receptor was identified in an adult who received the AZD1222 COVID-19 vaccine. The starting material was peripheral blood, obtained 28 days after the second AZD1222 dose. J is TRBJ1-2 and V is TRBV13; possible D gene TRBD1, 6 bases. The CDR3 bases are TGTGCCAGCGAAGGAAGGGGGAACTATGGCTACACCTTC. Its protein is CASEGRGNYGYTF.